A selection of T cell receptor beta chains follows, all from one sample in a study of regulatory T cells in long-lasting Graves disease. TCRdb redid the calling of the multiplex PCR reads with MiXCR, one entry per CDR3 protein. This table has approximately 350,000 distinct CDR3 sequences, 16% appearing once. The same sample was also studied in work on T cells in Graves' hyperthyroidism and ophthalmopathy.

This material consisted of peripheral blood mononuclear cells (PBMCs), taken at new diagnosis, from a patient treated with antithyroid drugs. These receptors originate from a middle-aged man with Graves disease. The CDR3 runs from the conserved cysteine through the conserved F or W. The D gene is left open where the match is weak. Size is omitted from some rows. Given values are once, few, many or a class for expanded clones.

CATSDPGTGGEGFF | TGTGCCACCAGTGATCCCGGGACAGGGGGCGAGGGGTTCTTC | TRBJ2-1 | few | TRBV24-1 | TRBD1
CASSLFGTDTQYF | TGTGCCAGCAGTCTGTTTGGCACAGATACGCAGTATTTT | TRBJ2-3 | NA | TRBV12-3/TRBV12-4 | NA
CASSPRGLAVSALTEQFF | TGTGCCAGCAGCCCCAGGGGACTAGCGGTGTCCGCCCTAACTGAGCAGTTCTTC | TRBJ2-1 | NA | TRBV6-1 | TRBD2
CASSTGGVGQETQYF | TGTGCCAGTAGCACCGGGGGAGTAGGCCAAGAGACCCAGTACTTC | TRBJ2-5 | NA | TRBV19 | NA
CASSEGRTRIYEQYF | TGTGCCAGCAGTGAAGGAAGGACTAGGATCTACGAGCAGTACTTC | TRBJ2-7 | many | TRBV2 | TRBD2
CSVEQGAYEQYF | TGCAGCGTTGAACAGGGGGCCTACGAGCAGTACTTC | TRBJ2-7 | many | TRBV29-1 | TRBD1
CASSRFAGTTTNEKLFF | TGTGCCAGCAGTCGTTTTGCCGGGACAACAACTAATGAAAAACTGTTTTTT | TRBJ1-4 | many | TRBV28 | NA
CASSVLGSTGNTIYF | TGTGCCAGCAGCGTATTAGGCTCCACTGGAAACACCATATATTTT | TRBJ1-3 | few | TRBV9 | NA
CAWGIAGGGPDTQYF | TGTGCCTGGGGCATAGCGGGGGGCGGTCCAGATACGCAGTATTTT | TRBJ2-3 | many | TRBV30 | TRBD2
CASSEQGAFNQPQHF | TGTGCCAGTAGTGAGCAGGGGGCATTCAATCAGCCCCAGCATTTT | TRBJ1-5 | NA | TRBV19 | TRBD1
CSVVRGQTGELFF | TGCAGCGTTGTCAGGGGACAAACCGGGGAGCTGTTTTTT | TRBJ2-2 | few | TRBV29-1 | NA
CASSQVWYEQYF | TGTGCCAGCAGCCAAGTGTGGTACGAGCAGTACTTC | TRBJ2-7 | many | TRBV3-1 | NA
CASTEWGGRETQYF | TGTGCCAGCACCGAGTGGGGGGGCCGGGAGACCCAGTACTTC | TRBJ2-5 | many | TRBV11-2 | NA
CASSLTGTYTDTQYF | TGTGCCAGCAGCTTGACCGGGACCTACACAGATACGCAGTATTTT | TRBJ2-3 | many | TRBV5-4 | NA
CASSHRQTGFLTDTQYF | TGTGCCAGCAGCCACAGACAGACAGGGTTCCTCACAGATACGCAGTATTTT | TRBJ2-3 | many | TRBV28 | TRBD1
CASSLAGGWYF | TGCGCCAGCAGCTTGGCCGGAGGGTGGTATTTT | TRBJ2-3 | many | TRBV5-1 | NA